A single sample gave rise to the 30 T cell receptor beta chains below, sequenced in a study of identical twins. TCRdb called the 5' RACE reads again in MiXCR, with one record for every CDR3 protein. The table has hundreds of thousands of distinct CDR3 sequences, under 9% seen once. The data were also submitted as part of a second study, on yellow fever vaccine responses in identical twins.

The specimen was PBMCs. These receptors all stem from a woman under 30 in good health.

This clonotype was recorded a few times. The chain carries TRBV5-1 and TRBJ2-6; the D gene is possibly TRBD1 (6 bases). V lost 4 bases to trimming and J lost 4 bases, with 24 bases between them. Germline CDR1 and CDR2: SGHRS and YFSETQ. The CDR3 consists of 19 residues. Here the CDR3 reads CASSKEPTGRSSGANVLTF. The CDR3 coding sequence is TGCGCCAGCAGCAAGGAACCGACAGGAAGGTCCTCGGGGGCCAACGTCCTGACTTTC. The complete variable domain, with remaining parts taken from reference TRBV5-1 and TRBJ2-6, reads KAGVTQTPRYLIKTRGQQVTLSCSPISGHRSVSWYQQTPGQGLQFLFEYFSETQRNKGNFPGRFSGRQFSNSRSEMNVSTLELGDSALYLCASSKEPTGRSSGANVLTFGAGSRLTVL.

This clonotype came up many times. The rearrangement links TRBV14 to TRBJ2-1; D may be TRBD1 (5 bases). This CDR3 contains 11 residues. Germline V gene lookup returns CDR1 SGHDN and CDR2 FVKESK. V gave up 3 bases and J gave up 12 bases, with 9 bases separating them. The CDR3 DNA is TGTGCCAGCAGCCAGGGGCTAGGGCAGTTCTTC. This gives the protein CASSQGLGQFF.

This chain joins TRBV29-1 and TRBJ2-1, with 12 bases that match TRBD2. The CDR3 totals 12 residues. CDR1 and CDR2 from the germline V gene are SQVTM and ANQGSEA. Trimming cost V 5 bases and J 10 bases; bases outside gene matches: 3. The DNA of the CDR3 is TGCAGCGTTCTAGCGGGAGGGGAGGAGCAGTTCTTC. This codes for CSVLAGGEEQFF.

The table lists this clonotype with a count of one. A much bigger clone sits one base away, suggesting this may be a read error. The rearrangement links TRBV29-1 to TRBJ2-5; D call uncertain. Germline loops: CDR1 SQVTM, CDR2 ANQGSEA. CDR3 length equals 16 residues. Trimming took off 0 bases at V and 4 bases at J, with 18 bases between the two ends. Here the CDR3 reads CSVEDLPLVLRETQYF. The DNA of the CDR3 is TGCAGCGTTGAAGATCTGCCCTTAGTGCTCCGAGAGACCCAGTACTTC.

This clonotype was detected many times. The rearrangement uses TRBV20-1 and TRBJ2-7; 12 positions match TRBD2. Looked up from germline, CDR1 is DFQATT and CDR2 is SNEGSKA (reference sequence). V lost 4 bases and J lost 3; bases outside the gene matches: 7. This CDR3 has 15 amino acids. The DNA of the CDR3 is TGCAGTGCTAACCCTCGACTAGCGGGGGTCTACGAGCAGTACTTC. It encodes CSANPRLAGVYEQYF.

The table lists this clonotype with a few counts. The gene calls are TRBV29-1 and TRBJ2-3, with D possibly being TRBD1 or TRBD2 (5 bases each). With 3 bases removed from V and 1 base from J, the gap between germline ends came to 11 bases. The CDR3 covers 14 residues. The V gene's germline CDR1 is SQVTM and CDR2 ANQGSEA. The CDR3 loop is CSVEGVQGTDTQYF. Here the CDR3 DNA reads TGCAGCGTTGAGGGGGTCCAGGGCACAGATACGCAGTATTTT.

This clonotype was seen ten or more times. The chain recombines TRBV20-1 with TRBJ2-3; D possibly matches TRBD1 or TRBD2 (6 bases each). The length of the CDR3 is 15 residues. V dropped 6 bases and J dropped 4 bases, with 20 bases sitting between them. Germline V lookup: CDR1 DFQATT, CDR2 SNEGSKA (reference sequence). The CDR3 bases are TGCAGTGCGGCCCGGCGGGGCAAGGGGGCAGATACGCAGTATTTT. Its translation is CSAARRGKGADTQYF.

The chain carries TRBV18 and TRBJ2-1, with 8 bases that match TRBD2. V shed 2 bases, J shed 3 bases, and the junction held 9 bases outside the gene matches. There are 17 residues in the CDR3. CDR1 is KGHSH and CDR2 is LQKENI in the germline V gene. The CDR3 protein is CASSPLASGLDYNEQFF. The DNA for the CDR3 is TGTGCCAGCTCACCATTAGCGTCGGGACTAGACTACAATGAGCAGTTCTTC.

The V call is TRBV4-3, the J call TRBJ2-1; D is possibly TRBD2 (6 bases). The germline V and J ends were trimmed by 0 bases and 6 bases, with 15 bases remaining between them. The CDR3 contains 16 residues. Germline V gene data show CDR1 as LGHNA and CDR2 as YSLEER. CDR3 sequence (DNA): TGCGCCAGCAGCCAAGATCGCGGGACCTTTTCCAATGAGCAGTTCTTC. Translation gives CASSQDRGTFSNEQFF.

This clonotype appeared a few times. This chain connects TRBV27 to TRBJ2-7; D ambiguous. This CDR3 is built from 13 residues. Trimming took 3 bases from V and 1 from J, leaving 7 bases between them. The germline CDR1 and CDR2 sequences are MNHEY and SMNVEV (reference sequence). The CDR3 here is CASSFAPSYEQYF. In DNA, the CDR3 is TGTGCCAGCAGTTTTGCACCTTCCTACGAGCAGTACTTC.

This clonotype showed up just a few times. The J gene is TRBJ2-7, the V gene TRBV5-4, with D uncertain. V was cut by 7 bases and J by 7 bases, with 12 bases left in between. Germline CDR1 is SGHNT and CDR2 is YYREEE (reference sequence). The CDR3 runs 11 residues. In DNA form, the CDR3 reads TGTGCCAGCCACGAATCTGATGAGCAGTACTTC. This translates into CASHESDEQYF.

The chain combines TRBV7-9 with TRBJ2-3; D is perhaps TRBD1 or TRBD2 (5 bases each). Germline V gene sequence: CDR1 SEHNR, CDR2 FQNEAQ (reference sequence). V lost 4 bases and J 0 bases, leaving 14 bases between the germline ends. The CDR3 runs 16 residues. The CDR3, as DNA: TGTGCCAGCAGCTCCCCCAGGGACGCCAGCACAGATACGCAGTATTTT. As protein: CASSSPRDASTDTQYF.

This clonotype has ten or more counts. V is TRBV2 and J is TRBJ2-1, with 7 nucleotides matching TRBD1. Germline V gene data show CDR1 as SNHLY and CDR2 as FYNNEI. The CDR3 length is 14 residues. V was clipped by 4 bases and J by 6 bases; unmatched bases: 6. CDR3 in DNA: TGTGCCAGCAGTGTTGACAGGGTGGTCAATGAGCAGTTCTTC. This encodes CASSVDRVVNEQFF.

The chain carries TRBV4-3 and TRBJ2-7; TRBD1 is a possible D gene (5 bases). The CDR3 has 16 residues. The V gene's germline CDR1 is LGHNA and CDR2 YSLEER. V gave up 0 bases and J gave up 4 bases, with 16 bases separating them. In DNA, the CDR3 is TGCGCCAGCAGCCAAGATAGGGGATTGCACGGATACGAGCAGTACTTC. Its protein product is CASSQDRGLHGYEQYF.

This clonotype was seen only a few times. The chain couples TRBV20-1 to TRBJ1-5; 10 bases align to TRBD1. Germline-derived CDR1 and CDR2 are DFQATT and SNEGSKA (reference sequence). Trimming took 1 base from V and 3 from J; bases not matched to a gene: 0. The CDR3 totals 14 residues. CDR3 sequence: CSARGQGANQPQHF. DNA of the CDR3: TGCAGTGCTAGAGGACAGGGGGCCAATCAGCCCCAGCATTTT.

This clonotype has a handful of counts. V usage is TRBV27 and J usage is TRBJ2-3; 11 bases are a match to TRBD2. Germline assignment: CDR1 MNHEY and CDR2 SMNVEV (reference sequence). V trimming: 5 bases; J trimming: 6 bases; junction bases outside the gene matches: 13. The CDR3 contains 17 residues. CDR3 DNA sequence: TGTGCCAGCAGTCCGAGCTCTAGCGGGAGGATTTTGGATACGCAGTATTTT. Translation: CASSPSSSGRILDTQYF.

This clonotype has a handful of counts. The CDR3 region has the DNA TGCGCCAGCAGCTTCACAGGGGACCGGGCTATTCTCGAGCAGTACTTC. Protein product: CASSFTGDRAILEQYF. The rearrangement links TRBV5-1 to TRBJ2-7; 7 bases agree with TRBD1. V trimming: 2 bases; J trimming: 6 bases; junction bases outside the gene matches: 14. This CDR3 is 16 amino acids long. Germline V gene lookup returns CDR1 SGHRS and CDR2 YFSETQ.

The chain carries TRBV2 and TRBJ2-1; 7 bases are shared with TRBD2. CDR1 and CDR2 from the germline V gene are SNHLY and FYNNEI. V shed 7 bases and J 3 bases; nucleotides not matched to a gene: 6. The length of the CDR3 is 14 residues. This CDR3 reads CASTYGGSYNEQFF. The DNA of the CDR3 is TGTGCCAGCACTTACGGCGGGAGCTACAATGAGCAGTTCTTC.

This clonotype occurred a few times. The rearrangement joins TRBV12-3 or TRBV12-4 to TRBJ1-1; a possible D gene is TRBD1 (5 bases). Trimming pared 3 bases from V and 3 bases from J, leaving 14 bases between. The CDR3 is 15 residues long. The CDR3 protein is CASSFGWGFDTEAFF. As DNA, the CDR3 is TGTGCCAGCAGTTTTGGATGGGGCTTCGACACTGAAGCTTTCTTT.

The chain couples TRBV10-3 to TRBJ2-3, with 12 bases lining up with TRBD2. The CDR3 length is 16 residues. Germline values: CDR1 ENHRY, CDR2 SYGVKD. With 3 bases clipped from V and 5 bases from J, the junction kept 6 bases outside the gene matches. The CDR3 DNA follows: TGTGCCATCAGTGACCCTAGCGGGGGGGCCGGAGATACGCAGTATTTT. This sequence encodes CAISDPSGGAGDTQYF.

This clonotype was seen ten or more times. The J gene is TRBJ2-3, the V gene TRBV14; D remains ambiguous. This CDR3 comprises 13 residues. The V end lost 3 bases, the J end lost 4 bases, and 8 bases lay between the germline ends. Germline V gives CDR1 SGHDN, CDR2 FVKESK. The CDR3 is CASSQKGADTQYF. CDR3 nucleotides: TGTGCCAGCAGCCAGAAGGGCGCAGATACGCAGTATTTT.

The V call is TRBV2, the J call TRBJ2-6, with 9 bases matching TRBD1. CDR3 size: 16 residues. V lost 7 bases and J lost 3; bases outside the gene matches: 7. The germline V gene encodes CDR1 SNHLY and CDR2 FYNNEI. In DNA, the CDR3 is TGTGCCAGCACCCTACAGGGGGCGGGTGGGGCCAACGTCCTGACTTTC. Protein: CASTLQGAGGANVLTF.

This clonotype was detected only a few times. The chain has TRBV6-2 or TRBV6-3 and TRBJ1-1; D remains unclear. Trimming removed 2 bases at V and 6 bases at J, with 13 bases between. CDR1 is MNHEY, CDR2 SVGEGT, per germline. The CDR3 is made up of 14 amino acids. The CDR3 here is CASSYQGYRSEAFF. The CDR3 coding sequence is TGTGCCAGCAGTTACCAAGGTTATCGGTCTGAAGCTTTCTTT.

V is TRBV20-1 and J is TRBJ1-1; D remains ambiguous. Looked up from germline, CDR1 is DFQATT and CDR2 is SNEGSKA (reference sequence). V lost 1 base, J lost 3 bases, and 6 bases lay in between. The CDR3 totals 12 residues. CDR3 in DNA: TGCAGTGCTAGAGGGGCTCACACTGAAGCTTTCTTT. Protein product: CSARGAHTEAFF.

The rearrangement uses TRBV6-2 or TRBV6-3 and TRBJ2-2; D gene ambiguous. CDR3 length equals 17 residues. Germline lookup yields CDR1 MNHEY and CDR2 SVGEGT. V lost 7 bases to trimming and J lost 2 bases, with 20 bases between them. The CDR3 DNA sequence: TGTGCCAGCATTCCCCGCCTACATAGGGCAAACACCGGGGAGCTGTTTTTT. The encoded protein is CASIPRLHRANTGELFF.

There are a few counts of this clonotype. The CDR3 region has the DNA TGTGCCAGCAGCCAAGATGTCGAGTTGGGTTGGGTAAGGAATGAGCAGTTCTTC. It specifies CASSQDVELGWVRNEQFF. This chain links TRBV4-2 with TRBJ2-1; D is ambiguous. There are 18 residues in the CDR3. Germline V gene data show CDR1 as LGHNA and CDR2 as YNFKEQ. Trimming cost V 0 bases and J 7 bases, with 22 bases left between them.

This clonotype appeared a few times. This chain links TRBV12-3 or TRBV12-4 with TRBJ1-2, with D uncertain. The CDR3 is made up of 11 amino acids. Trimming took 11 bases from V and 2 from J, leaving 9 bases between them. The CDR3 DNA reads TGTGCCTCTATAGGGAACTATGGCTACACCTTC. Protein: CASIGNYGYTF.

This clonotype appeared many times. DNA of the CDR3: TGTGCCAGCAGCTTAGCGGCAGGGGCTAGCGGGAGCTACAATGAGCAGTTCTTC. Amino acids: CASSLAAGASGSYNEQFF. This chain connects TRBV11-1 to TRBJ2-1, with TRBD2 matching 10 bases. The V segment lost 0 bases and the J segment 3 bases; nucleotides outside the gene matches: 8. The CDR3 extends over 18 amino acids. CDR1 SGHAT and CDR2 FQDESV come from the germline V gene (reference sequence).

This CDR3 is CATSRERGENPYNEQFF. The CDR3 nucleotides read TGTGCCACCAGCAGAGAACGGGGGGAGAACCCCTACAATGAGCAGTTCTTC. The chain joins TRBV15 to TRBJ2-1; TRBD2 aligns across 7 bases. The CDR3 is 17 amino acids. CDR1 is LNHNV, CDR2 YYDKDF, per germline (reference sequence). V was clipped by 0 bases and J by 2 bases; unmatched bases: 7.

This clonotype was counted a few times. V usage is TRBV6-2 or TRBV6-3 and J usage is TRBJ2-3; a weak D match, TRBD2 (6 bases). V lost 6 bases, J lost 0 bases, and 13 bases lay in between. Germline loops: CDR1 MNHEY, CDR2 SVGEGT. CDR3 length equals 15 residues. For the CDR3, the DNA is TGTGCCAGCAGATTCGGACTACCTAGCACAGATACGCAGTATTTT. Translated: CASRFGLPSTDTQYF.